The next 19 T cell receptor beta chains were all read from a single sample in a study of blood T cell repertoires in COVID-19. TCRdb's copy holds only in-frame clones and misses some; the assay was immunoSEQ multiplex PCR. Of over 80,000 clones in the sample, over 90% were seen once. Sequencing was performed on peripheral blood. The receptors were sampled from a man in his fifties or sixties with acute or convalescent COVID-19.

The chain uses TRBV18 and TRBJ1-2; the D is unclear. Germline V CDR1 and CDR2: KGHSH, LQKENI. The germline V and J ends were trimmed by 3 bases and 8 bases, with 10 bases remaining between them. This CDR3 has 12 residues. The CDR3 DNA reads TGTGCCAGCTCACCTTACGCGGGCGGCTACACCTTC. Encoded protein: CASSPYAGGYTF.

The CDR3 here is CASSLDSGISDTQYF. CDR3 sequence (DNA): TGTGCCAGCAGCTTAGACTCAGGGATTAGTGATACGCAGTATTTT. This chain connects TRBV11-3 to TRBJ2-3, with D possibly TRBD1 on 5 matching bases. The CDR3 covers 15 residues. Trimming shortened V by 0 bases and J by 6 bases, and 13 bases separated the two germline ends. Germline V CDR1 and CDR2: SGHNT, YENEEA.

The CDR3 bases are TGTGCCAGCAGTTTATATAGCCCCGGACTAGCGGGAGGGGGACAGGGTACCGGGGAGCTGTTTTTT. Its translation: CASSLYSPGLAGGGQGTGELFF. This rearrangement joins TRBV27 to TRBJ2-2; 15 bases fit TRBD2. The V gene's germline CDR1 is MNHEY and CDR2 SMNVEV (reference sequence). The CDR3 covers 22 residues. Trimming cost V 1 base and J 5 bases; bases outside gene matches: 17.

The genes are TRBV9 and TRBJ1-6; weak D call: TRBD1 (6 bases). Germline CDR1 SGDLS, CDR2 YYNGEE. The V end lost 7 bases, the J end lost 0 bases, and 11 bases lay between the germline ends. The CDR3 length is 15 residues. CDR3 coding DNA: TGTGCCAGCGGGCAGGGGACCTCCTATAATTCACCCCTCCACTTT. It is translated as CASGQGTSYNSPLHF.

The CDR3 DNA follows: TGTGCTAGTTCGAGGGAACCTGAAGCTTTCTTT. Amino acids: CASSREPEAFF. This chain links TRBV12-5 with TRBJ1-1; no clear D gene. V shed 8 bases and J shed 6 bases, with 10 bases lying between them. Per germline, CDR1 LGHNT and CDR2 FRNRAP. There are 11 residues in the CDR3. The full variable domain, in which reference TRBV12-5 and TRBJ1-1 provide the parts outside the CDR3, is DARVTQTPRHKVTEMGQEVTMRCQPILGHNTVFWYRQTMMQGLELLAYFRNRAPLDDSGMPKDRFSAEMPDATLATLKIQPSEPRDSAVYFCASSREPEAFFGQGTRLTVV.

The CDR3 here is CASSQGQVYEQYF. The CDR3 bases are TGTGCCAGCAGCCAAGGACAGGTCTACGAGCAGTACTTC. This chain connects TRBV3-1 (or the pseudogene TRBV3-2) to TRBJ2-7; weak D call: TRBD1 (6 bases). V was shortened by 1 base and J by 3 bases, with 7 bases between the two germline ends. Germline CDR1 reads LGHDT; CDR2 reads YNNKEL (reference sequence). The CDR3 spans 13 residues.

The chain joins TRBV9 to TRBJ2-2; 7 nucleotides line up with TRBD1. In germline, CDR1 is SGDLS, CDR2 YYNGEE. J gave up 11 bases and V 2 bases, and 6 bases lay outside the gene matches. The CDR3 length is 13 residues. This CDR3 is CASSVGTDLELFF. The CDR3 bases are TGTGCCAGCAGCGTCGGGACAGACCTAGAGCTGTTTTTT.

This clone was seen once. The rearrangement links TRBV7-3 to TRBJ2-3; D is ambiguous. Trimming cost V 2 bases and J 3 bases, with 6 bases left between them. This CDR3 is 13 amino acids long. Germline V gene data show CDR1 as SGHTA and CDR2 as FQGTGA. The CDR3 region is CASSLSVTDTQYF. CDR3 coding DNA: TGTGCCAGCAGCTTATCGGTAACAGATACGCAGTATTTT.

This sequence joins TRBV19 and TRBJ2-1; TRBD2 agrees at 7 bases. Germline CDR1 and CDR2: LNHDA and SQIVND (reference sequence). This CDR3 is 13 amino acids long. With 2 bases clipped from V and 8 bases from J, the junction kept 3 bases outside the gene matches. DNA for the CDR3: TGTGCCAGTAGTATAAGCCGGGGGGATGAGCAGTTCTTC. This gives the protein CASSISRGDEQFF.

The table lists this clone with a few counts. V is TRBV10-1 and J is TRBJ2-7; 8 bases agree with TRBD1. CDR1 is WNHNN and CDR2 is SYGVQD in the germline V gene (reference sequence). The V gene end was trimmed by 4 bases and the J gene end by 2 bases; junction bases not matched to a gene: 4. The CDR3 is 14 residues long. CDR3 sequence reads: CASSGTGRTYEQYF. CDR3 nucleotide sequence: TGCGCCAGCAGTGGGACAGGGAGGACCTACGAGCAGTACTTC.

This chain joins TRBV30 and TRBJ1-2; maybe TRBD1 (6 bases). V lost 8 bases and J lost 4, with 20 bases in between. In germline, CDR1 is GTSNPN, CDR2 SVGIG (reference sequence). This CDR3 is 14 amino acids long. The CDR3 region has the DNA TGTGCCCACGTAAGGCGGGGGCTATTCTATGGCTACACCTTC. Protein sequence: CAHVRRGLFYGYTF.

The J gene is TRBJ2-2, the V gene TRBV5-4, with a tentative D call TRBD1 (8 bases). CDR3 length: 13 amino acids. CDR1 SGHNT and CDR2 YYREEE come from the germline V gene (reference sequence). Here the CDR3 reads CATGGENTGELFF. The CDR3 bases are TGTGCTACAGGGGGGGAGAACACCGGGGAGCTGTTTTTT.

This clone was observed a few times. J is TRBJ2-7 and V is TRBV10-3, with 15 bases fitting TRBD2. V was clipped by 6 bases and J by 5 bases; unmatched bases: 8. The V gene's germline CDR1 is ENHRY and CDR2 SYGVKD. The CDR3 totals 16 residues. In DNA, the CDR3 is TGTGCCATCAGAGGGGCCCGGACTAGCGGGAGGGACGAGCAGTACTTC. This translates into CAIRGARTSGRDEQYF.

The chain couples TRBV21-1 to TRBJ2-5; the tabulated D call, TRBD1, remains unverified against the DNA. TRBV21-1 is a pseudogene locus. CDR3 size: 17 residues. CDR3 nucleotides: TGTGCCAGCAGGCAAAAGGCGCGAGCAGGTGAATGGTGGACCCAGTACTTC. Its protein product is CASRQKARAGEWWTQYF.

Here the CDR3 reads CASSTIQGKWSYNEQFF. DNA of the CDR3: TGTGCCAGTAGTACAATACAGGGAAAGTGGTCCTACAATGAGCAGTTCTTC. V usage is TRBV19 and J usage is TRBJ2-1; a possible D gene is TRBD1 (6 bases). The V end was cut by 4 bases, the J end by 1 base, with 17 bases between. The CDR3 has 17 residues. Germline CDR1 reads LNHDA; CDR2 reads SQIVND (reference sequence).

The J gene is TRBJ2-7, the V gene TRBV6-5, with 7 bases identical to TRBD2. Germline loops: CDR1 MNHEY, CDR2 SVGAGI. With V trimmed by 6 bases and J by 6 bases, 5 bases remained unmatched. The CDR3 loop spans 12 amino acids. The DNA of the CDR3 is TGTGCCAGCAGGGGGGGGTTGATCGAGCAGTACTTC. Amino acids: CASRGGLIEQYF.

This rearrangement joins TRBV6-2 or TRBV6-3 to TRBJ2-2, with 8 bases identical to TRBD1. Germline assignment: CDR1 MNHEY and CDR2 SVGEGT. The length of the CDR3 is 15 residues. V trimming: 7 bases; J trimming: 4 bases; junction bases outside the gene matches: 8. CDR3 sequence: CASNPQGAGTGELFF. The CDR3 region has the DNA TGTGCCAGCAACCCCCAGGGGGCCGGCACCGGGGAGCTGTTTTTT.

This clone has a single count. The V and J genes are TRBV7-9 and TRBJ1-1; TRBD1 might be the D (5 bases). Per the germline V gene, CDR1 is SEHNR and CDR2 is FQNEAQ (reference sequence). Trimming pared 0 bases from V and 1 base from J, leaving 9 bases between. The CDR3 is 15 amino acids. The CDR3 region has the DNA TGTGCCAGCAGCTTAGCCTTCGGACAGAACACTGAAGCTTTCTTT. As protein: CASSLAFGQNTEAFF.

V is TRBV28 and J is TRBJ2-3; 12 bases are a match to TRBD2. The germline V gene has CDR1 MDHEN and CDR2 SYDVKM. Trimming cost V 10 bases and J 0 bases; bases outside gene matches: 17. The CDR3 is 19 residues long. The CDR3 DNA sequence: TGTGCCACCTATTCCCCTAGCGGGAGGGGTCTTCCAAGCACAGATACGCAGTATTTT. Encoded protein: CATYSPSGRGLPSTDTQYF.